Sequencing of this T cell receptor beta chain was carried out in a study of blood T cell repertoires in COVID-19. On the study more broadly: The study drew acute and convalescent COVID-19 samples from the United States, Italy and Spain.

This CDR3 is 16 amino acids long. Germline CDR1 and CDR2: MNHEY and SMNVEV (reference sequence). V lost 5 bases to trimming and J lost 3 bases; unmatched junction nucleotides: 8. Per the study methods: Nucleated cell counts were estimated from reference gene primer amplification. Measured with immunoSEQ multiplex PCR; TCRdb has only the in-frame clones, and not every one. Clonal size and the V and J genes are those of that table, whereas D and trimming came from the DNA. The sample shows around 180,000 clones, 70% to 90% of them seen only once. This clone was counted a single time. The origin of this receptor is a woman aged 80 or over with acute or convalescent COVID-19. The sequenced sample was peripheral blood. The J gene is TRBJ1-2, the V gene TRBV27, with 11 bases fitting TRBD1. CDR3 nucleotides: TGTGCCAGCAGTGCCGATAGGACAGGGGGCTACTATGGCTACACCTTC. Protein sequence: CASSADRTGGYYGYTF.